This entry describes one T cell receptor beta chain. Its antigen is currently unknown. This record belongs to a study of beta chain features in type 1 diabetes. General study results and limits: Among all four CD4+ subsets, Type 1 diabetes patients had TCRB CDR3s that were moderately but significantly shorter. PCR may have favored shorter templates equally in patients and controls. There were fewer insertions and more deletions at the VDJ junctions of type 1 diabetes patients.

Of the isolated RNA, all was reverse transcribed, and so the sequenced material was expressed TCRB transcripts. Using immunoSEQ multiplex PCR, the repertoire was profiled, and TCRdb retains in-frame clones only, with some absent. The table records hundreds of thousands of clones, 13% of them present only once. What was sequenced was naive CD4+ T cells from blood. This receptor was obtained from a man aged 18 to 30 with type 1 diabetes.

CDR3 bases: TGTGCCAGCAGCCCCGGACAGGGGTTGAATGGCTACACCTTC. It specifies CASSPGQGLNGYTF. The J gene is TRBJ1-2, the V gene TRBV9; 9 positions agree with TRBD1. The CDR3 consists of 14 residues. V was pared by 4 bases and J by 6 bases, with 7 bases of the junction left unmatched. Germline values: CDR1 SGDLS, CDR2 YYNGEE.